A selection of T cell receptor beta chains follows, all from one sample in a study of shared clonotypes between healthy human individuals. Here immunoSEQ multiplex PCR was the method, and the copy in TCRdb shows in-frame clones only, minus some. Among about 990,000 clones listed, approximately 80% were seen once. Sequencing was performed on memory CD4+ T cells from PBMCs. All receptors derive from a man younger than 35 in good health. Some clones in this sample may be carry-over from other donors' samples. CDR3s include the opening cysteine and the closing phenylalanine or tryptophan. The D gene is left open where the match is weak. A row's size may be missing; if present it is once, few, many or a size class.

v_gene	d_gene	j_gene	abundance	CDR3nt	CDR3aa
TRBV29-1	NA	TRBJ2-7	NA	TGCAGCGTTGGCCCGGGATACGAGCAGTACTTC	CSVGPGYEQYF
TRBV4-1	TRBD2	TRBJ2-5	NA	TGCGCCAGCAGCTCCCTCAGTAGCGGGAGGTTGGAAGAGACCCAGTACTTC	CASSSLSSGRLEETQYF
TRBV5-1	TRBD2	TRBJ2-7	NA	TGCGCCAGCAGCTTGGACCCCTTAGGGACTAGCGGGAGATACGAGCAGTACTTC	CASSLDPLGTSGRYEQYF
TRBV28	NA	TRBJ1-5	NA	TGTGCCAGCAGTTTGATCCTTCAGCCCCAGCATTTT	CASSLILQPQHF
TRBV7-3	TRBD1	TRBJ1-1	NA	TGTGCCAGCAGCTTACGGCAGGGGGACACTGAAGCTTTCTTT	CASSLRQGDTEAFF
TRBV6-6	NA	TRBJ2-3	NA	TGTGCCAGCAGTTCCCACCCGCGACGGCGCACAGATACGCAGTATTTT	CASSSHPRRRTDTQYF
TRBV7-2	NA	TRBJ1-4	NA	TGTGCCAGCAGCAACTTCAGGGCCCTTAATGAAAAACTGTTTTTT	CASSNFRALNEKLFF
TRBV7-2	TRBD2	TRBJ2-3	NA	TGTGCCAGCAGCACGACAATAGCGGGGAGCACAGATACGCAGTATTTT	CASSTTIAGSTDTQYF
TRBV5-1	NA	TRBJ2-5	NA	TGCGCCAGCAGCCCAGGGGTAGGTAGGGCTTACCAAGAGACCCAGTACTTC	CASSPGVGRAYQETQYF
TRBV6-5	NA	TRBJ1-5	NA	TGTGCCAGCAGTTTGACAGTATATAGCAATCAGCCCCAGCATTTT	CASSLTVYSNQPQHF
TRBV11-3	TRBD2	TRBJ2-1	NA	TGTGCCAGCAGCTTAGCACTAGCGGGAGTTAAGAACAATGAGCAGTTCTTC	CASSLALAGVKNNEQFF
TRBV18	TRBD2	TRBJ2-1	NA	TGTGCCAGCTCACCCTCGGGACTAGCGGGAGGAGATGAGCAGTTCTTC	CASSPSGLAGGDEQFF
TRBV5-6	TRBD1	TRBJ2-7	once	TGTGCCAGCAGCTTAGGCTGGACAGGGTACCACGAGCAGTACTTC	CASSLGWTGYHEQYF
TRBV11-3	NA	TRBJ2-2	NA	TGTGCCAGCAGCTTAGAATACACCGGGGAGCTGTTTTTT	CASSLEYTGELFF
TRBV9	NA	TRBJ2-6	few	TGTGCCAGCAGCGCACAGTCTGGGGCCAACGTCCTGACTTTC	CASSAQSGANVLTF
TRBV5-4	TRBD2	TRBJ2-3	NA	TGTGCCAGCAGCTGGCGGACTAGCGGGAGGGCCCCAGATACGCAGTATTTT	CASSWRTSGRAPDTQYF
TRBV5-1	NA	TRBJ1-4	NA	TGCGCCAGCAGCAAGGCCGCAGGACAGACTAATGAAAAACTGTTTTTT	CASSKAAGQTNEKLFF
TRBV14	NA	TRBJ2-4	NA	TGTGCCAGCAGCCAAGGACGGACGGACAACATTCAGTACTTC	CASSQGRTDNIQYF
TRBV5-6	NA	TRBJ1-1	NA	TGTGCCAGCAGCCTTATAATTGCAGGGGACACTGAAGCTTTCTTT	CASSLIIAGDTEAFF
TRBV5-1	NA	TRBJ1-3	NA	TGCGCCAGCAGCCCCACAGGGAACGGAAACACCATATATTTT	CASSPTGNGNTIYF
TRBV29-1	TRBD1	TRBJ2-5	few	TGCAGCGTCGAGCCGGGACAGGGGGAGACCCAGTACTTC	CSVEPGQGETQYF
TRBV11-3	NA	TRBJ2-2	NA	TGTGCCAGCAGCTTAGTGGGGATTACCGGGGAGCTGTTTTTT	CASSLVGITGELFF
TRBV28	TRBD1	TRBJ1-1	NA	TGTGCCAGCAGTCCTCGGACAGGGGGGAAAGCTTTCTTT	CASSPRTGGKAFF
TRBV19	TRBD1	TRBJ1-5	NA	TGTGCCAGTGAGATCACAGGGGTAAATCAGCCCCAGCATTTT	CASEITGVNQPQHF
TRBV5-4	TRBD2	TRBJ2-1	NA	TGTGCCAGCAGCCCGAGCGGGAGGGCCCCTCATGAGCAGTTCTTC	CASSPSGRAPHEQFF
TRBV30	TRBD1	TRBJ1-5	NA	TGTGCCTGGAGTTCCAGGGGGGATCAGCCCCAGCATTTT	CAWSSRGDQPQHF
TRBV4-2	NA	TRBJ2-1	NA	TGTGCCAGCAGCCAAGATCTCTACAATGAGCAGTTCTTC	CASSQDLYNEQFF
TRBV4-1	NA	TRBJ2-3	NA	TGCGCCAGCAGCCAAGGGGGCCGAGGGGGCACAGATACGCAGTATTTT	CASSQGGRGGTDTQYF
TRBV28	NA	TRBJ2-3	NA	TGTGCCAGCAGACAAGGGGCAAGACTGGGCAGTCGCGGCACAGATACGCAGTATTTT	CASRQGARLGSRGTDTQYF
TRBV7-2	NA	TRBJ2-5	few	TGTGCCAGCAGCTTCGTGACGCGGGCAGGAGGAGAGCAGTACTTC	CASSFVTRAGGEQYF
TRBV7-2	NA	TRBJ2-3	NA	TGTGCCAGCAGCCGGGCTAGGTCGTCAGATACGCAGTATTTT	CASSRARSSDTQYF
TRBV30	NA	TRBJ2-3	NA	TGTGCCTGGAGTCTAGTATTAGTAACAGATACGCAGTATTTT	CAWSLVLVTDTQYF
TRBV5-1	NA	TRBJ2-3	NA	TGCGCCAGCAGCTTGTATTCGGGAACCACAGATACGCAGTATTTT	CASSLYSGTTDTQYF
TRBV29-1	NA	TRBJ1-2	few	TGCAGCGTTGGCCGAGAAGGATACTATGGCTACACCTTC	CSVGREGYYGYTF
TRBV5-1	NA	TRBJ2-6	NA	TGCGCCAGCAGCTCAGGGCAGGCTTTTGGGGCCAACGTCCTGACTTTC	CASSSGQAFGANVLTF
TRBV10-1	TRBD1	TRBJ2-7	NA	TGCGCCAGCAGTGTAACCGGGACAGGGACCGTGGGGCAGTACTTC	CASSVTGTGTVGQYF
TRBV28	NA	TRBJ1-2	few	TGTGCCAGCAGTTTACCGGGGGGCGGTCACTATGGCTACACCTTC	CASSLPGGGHYGYTF
TRBV7-9	TRBD1	TRBJ2-7	few	TGTGCCAGCACCGTAAGGGGCAAGACAGGGATCAACGAGCAGTACTTC	CASTVRGKTGINEQYF
TRBV7-3	NA	TRBJ2-4	NA	TGTGCCAGCAGCTCCCTACGCACAGGGCCCCATCAGTACTTC	CASSSLRTGPHQYF
TRBV6-5	NA	TRBJ2-3	once	TGTGCCAGCACCCCTGGGGGTAGTTCGGCAGATACGCAGTATTTT	CASTPGGSSADTQYF
TRBV30	NA	TRBJ1-5	NA	TGTGCCTGGAGTGTCTTAAGCGGTCAGCCCCAGCATTTT	CAWSVLSGQPQHF
TRBV19	TRBD2	TRBJ2-1	once	TGTGCCAGTAGTACGGGACTAGCGGGAGTCAATGAGCAGTTCTTC	CASSTGLAGVNEQFF
TRBV27	NA	TRBJ1-3	once	TGTGCCAGCAGCAAAACAGGCGCCTCTGGAAACACCATATATTTT	CASSKTGASGNTIYF
TRBV11-2	NA	TRBJ2-1	NA	TGTGCCAGCAGCGGGCCCTGGTATGAGCAGTTCTTC	CASSGPWYEQFF
TRBV4-2	NA	TRBJ1-4	NA	TGTGCCAGCAGCCAAGATAAGGGAGGGGAAAAACTGTTTTTT	CASSQDKGGEKLFF
TRBV5-1	NA	TRBJ1-2	NA	TGCGCCAGCAGCTTGGCCCCGTCTAACTATGGCTACACCTTC	CASSLAPSNYGYTF
TRBV19	TRBD1	TRBJ2-7	few	TGTGCCAGTAGCAGATCACCTTGGACAGGGGGTGGCGAGCAGTACTTC	CASSRSPWTGGGEQYF